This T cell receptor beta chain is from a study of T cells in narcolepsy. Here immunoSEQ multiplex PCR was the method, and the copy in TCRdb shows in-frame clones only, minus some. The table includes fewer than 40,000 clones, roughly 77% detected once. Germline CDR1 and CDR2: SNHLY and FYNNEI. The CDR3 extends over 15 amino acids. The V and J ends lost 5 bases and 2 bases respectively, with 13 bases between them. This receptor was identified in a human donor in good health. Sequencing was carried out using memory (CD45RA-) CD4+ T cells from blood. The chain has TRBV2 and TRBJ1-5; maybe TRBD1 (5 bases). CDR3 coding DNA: TGTGCCAGCAGTAAAAGAGCCAGGGGCAATCAGCCCCAGCATTTT. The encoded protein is CASSKRARGNQPQHF.